The clone carrying this T cell receptor (beta chain) was counted between two and nine times. Amplified TCR beta CDR3 regions derived from RNA transcripts. HTBI primers were used for first-round RT-PCR of the TCR CDR3. MiXCR, run by TCRdb on the multiplex PCR reads, gives a single entry per CDR3 protein. The data show 600,000 to 650,000 distinct CDR3 sequences, with less than 25% seen just once and 30% to 40% held by the top ten. This record belongs to a study of T cells in Graves' hyperthyroidism and ophthalmopathy. Study-wide background: Specimen type is peripheral blood, collected at initial diagnosis prior to any treatment.

With 5 bases removed from V and 1 base from J, the gap between germline ends came to 10 bases. The V gene's germline CDR1 is MNHEY and CDR2 SMNVEV (reference sequence). The CDR3 has 14 amino acids. Clinical symptoms, serum thyroxine, TRAb, thyroid ultrasound and orbital computed tomography informed diagnoses. More than 9.5 ml fresh peripheral blood yielded the PBMCs. V and J are TRBV27 and TRBJ2-3; D uncertain. This TCR derives from a young man with Graves' ophthalmopathy. The sequencing input was blood. CDR3 in DNA: TGTGCCAGCAGTAATCCGCGCCGCACAGATACGCAGTATTTT. Translating it yields CASSNPRRTDTQYF.